This T cell receptor beta chain was identified during a study of T-cell memory formation after mild COVID-19 (dated by TCRdb to about 2021). Study-wide context: Most TCR sequence clusters were specific to one of the two donors. Longitudinal TCRalpha and TCRbeta repertoire sequencing tracked T-cell clones expanding and contracting after mild COVID-19 in a couple of donors. Two young, previously healthy adult volunteers, one female and one male, were included in the cohort. Study-wide conclusions, independent of this receptor: The study included only a couple of mild cases, and larger cohorts that include severe cases with pre-infection samples were judged to be necessary. Contracting CD4+ clones turned up mainly in the CM and EM memory subsets, whereas EMRA was where CD8+ clones were enriched. Some responding clones were found in pre-infection memory, which suggests that pre-existing cross-reactive memory T cells took part in the SARS-CoV-2 response. SARS-CoV-2 specificity was not confirmed for the second-wave clones peaking on day 37. Clones contracting from day 15 to 85 had balanced CD4/CD8 phenotypes, while a second wave expanding from day 15 to 37 was biased towards CD4+.

Ficoll-Paque density gradient centrifugation was the method used to isolate PBMCs. As encoded in the germline V gene (reference sequence), CDR1 is SGHKS while CDR2 is YYEKEE. The CDR3 numbers 17 residues from cysteine through phenylalanine. Only CDR3 DNA remains: 51 bases, in frame from the first base. Trimming removed 0 bases from V and 0 bases from J, leaving 15 bases between the germline ends. Sequenced on an Illumina NovaSeq 6000. TCRalpha and TCRbeta cDNA libraries were built by 5'RACE with constant-segment primers, adding sample barcodes and unique molecular identifiers. Trizol reagent was used to extract RNA from every sample. Amplification of the libraries took two PCR steps, and the second step added a second sample barcode plus Illumina TruSeq adapters. The libraries were sequenced on an Illumina NovaSeq using 2 x 150 bp paired-end reads. Processing in the source paper ran as follows. The reads were demultiplexed and collapsed into UMI-guided consensus sequences using migec v1.2.7. Using mixcr v2.1.11, the UMI consensuses were aligned to TRA and TRB V and J templates and assembled into clonotypes. A clonotype was counted as expanded or contracted only when both edgeR and NoisET called the clonotype significant, with the noise models trained on biological replicates. For edgeR calls, the thresholds were a false discovery rate-adjusted p below 0.01 and a log2 fold-change of 1. As an exploratory analysis of dynamics, PCA with hierarchical clustering was applied to max-normalized trajectories of the 1000 most abundant clonotypes. Each responding clone was given a CD4 or CD8 phenotype based on the CD4+ and CD8+ repertoires, which had been sequenced separately. The public reads were run again by TCRdb, first through fastp at Q25 and then through MiXCR, and only productive beta chains were kept. Rows with one shared CDR3 protein collapse into an entry with the most common genes and DNA. The V and J calls were determined by TCRdb, not by the authors. The sample records about 540,000 distinct CDR3 sequences, 20% of which are singletons. The top ten clones comprise 12% of the sample.

This clonotype occurred a few times. Its antigen is currently not known. No much larger clone is present one base from it, and per-base qualities are unavailable. The receptor was derived from an adult woman who had mild COVID-19 (a few samples of this study predate the infection). The sample titles of this study are shuffled in the database, so cell type and time point are left out; the donor was told from shared clones. Sequencing input: PBMCs or a T cell subset sorted from them (not recorded which). The chain joins TRBV5-5 to TRBJ1-2; the D gene identity is not certain. For the CDR3, the sequence is CASSLDIQLGTNYGYTF. The sequenced DNA: TGTGCCAGCAGCTTGGATATCCAGCTTGGAACTAACTATGGCTACACCTTC. With the portions outside the CDR3 filled from the reference TRBV5-5 and TRBJ1-2 genes, the complete variable region becomes DAGVTQSPTHLIKTRGQQVTLRCSPISGHKSVSWYQQVLGQGPQFIFQYYEKEERGRGNFPDRFSARQFPNYSSELNVNALLLGDSALYLCASSLDIQLGTNYGYTFGSGTRLTVV.